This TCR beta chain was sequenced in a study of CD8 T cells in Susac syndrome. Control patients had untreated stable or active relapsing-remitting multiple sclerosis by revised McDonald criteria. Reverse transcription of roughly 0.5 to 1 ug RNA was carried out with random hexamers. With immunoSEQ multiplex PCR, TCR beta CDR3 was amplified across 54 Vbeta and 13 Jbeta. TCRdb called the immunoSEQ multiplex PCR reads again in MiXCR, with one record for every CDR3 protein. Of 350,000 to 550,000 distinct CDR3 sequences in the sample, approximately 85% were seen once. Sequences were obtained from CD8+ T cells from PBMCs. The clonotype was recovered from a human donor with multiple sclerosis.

The CDR3 is CATSAGGSYNEQFF. The DNA of the CDR3 is TGTGCCACCAGTGCAGGGGGTTCTTACAATGAGCAGTTCTTC. The chain joins TRBV24-1 to TRBJ2-1; 7 bases map to TRBD1. Germline CDR1 reads KGHDR; CDR2 reads SFDVKD. The CDR3 is made up of 14 amino acids. V shed 5 bases, J shed 4 bases, and the junction held 4 bases outside the gene matches.